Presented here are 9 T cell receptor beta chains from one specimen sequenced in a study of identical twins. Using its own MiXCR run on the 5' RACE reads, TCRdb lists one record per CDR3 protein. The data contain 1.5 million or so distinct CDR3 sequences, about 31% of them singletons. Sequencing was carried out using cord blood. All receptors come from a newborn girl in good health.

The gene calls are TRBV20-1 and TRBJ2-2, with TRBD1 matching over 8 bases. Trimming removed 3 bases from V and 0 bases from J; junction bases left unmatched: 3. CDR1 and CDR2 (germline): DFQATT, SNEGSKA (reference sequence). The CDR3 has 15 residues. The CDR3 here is CSARKQGANTGELFF. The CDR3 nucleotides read TGCAGTGCTAGGAAACAGGGGGCGAACACCGGGGAGCTGTTTTTT.

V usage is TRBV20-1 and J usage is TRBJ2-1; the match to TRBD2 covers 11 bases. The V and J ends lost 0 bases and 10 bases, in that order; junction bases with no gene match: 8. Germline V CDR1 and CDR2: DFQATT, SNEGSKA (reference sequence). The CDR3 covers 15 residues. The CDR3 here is CSARDFVLAGVEQFF. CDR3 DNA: TGCAGTGCTAGAGATTTCGTACTAGCGGGAGTGGAGCAGTTCTTC.

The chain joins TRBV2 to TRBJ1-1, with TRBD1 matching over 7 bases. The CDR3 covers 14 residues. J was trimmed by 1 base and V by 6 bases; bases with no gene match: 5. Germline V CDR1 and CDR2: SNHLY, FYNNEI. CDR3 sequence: CASRQGRWNTEAFF. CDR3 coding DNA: TGTGCCAGCAGACAGGGGCGGTGGAACACTGAAGCTTTCTTT.

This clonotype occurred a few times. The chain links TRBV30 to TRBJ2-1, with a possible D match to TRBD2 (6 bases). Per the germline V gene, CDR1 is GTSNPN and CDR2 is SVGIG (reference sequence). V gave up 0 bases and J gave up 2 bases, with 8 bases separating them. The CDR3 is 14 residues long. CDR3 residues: CAWSVLAPYNEQFF. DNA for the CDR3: TGTGCCTGGAGTGTACTAGCCCCCTACAATGAGCAGTTCTTC.

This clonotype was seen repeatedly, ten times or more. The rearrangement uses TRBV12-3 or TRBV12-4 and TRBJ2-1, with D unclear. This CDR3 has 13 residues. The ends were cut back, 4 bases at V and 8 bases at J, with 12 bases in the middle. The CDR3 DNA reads TGTGCCAGCAGTTCCCCCATGAAGTATGAGCAGTTCTTC. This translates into CASSSPMKYEQFF.

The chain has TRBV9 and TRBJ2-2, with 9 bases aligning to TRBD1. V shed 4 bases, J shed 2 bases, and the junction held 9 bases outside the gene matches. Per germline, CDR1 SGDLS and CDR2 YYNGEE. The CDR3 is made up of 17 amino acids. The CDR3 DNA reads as TGTGCCAGCAGCTTTAGCCGGGACAGGGCTAACACCGGGGAGCTGTTTTTT. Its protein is CASSFSRDRANTGELFF.

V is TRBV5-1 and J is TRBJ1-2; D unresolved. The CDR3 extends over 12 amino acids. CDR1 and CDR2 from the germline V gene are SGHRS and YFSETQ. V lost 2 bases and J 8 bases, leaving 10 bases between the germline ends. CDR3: CASSFRAEGYTF. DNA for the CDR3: TGCGCCAGCAGCTTCCGGGCGGAGGGCTACACCTTC.

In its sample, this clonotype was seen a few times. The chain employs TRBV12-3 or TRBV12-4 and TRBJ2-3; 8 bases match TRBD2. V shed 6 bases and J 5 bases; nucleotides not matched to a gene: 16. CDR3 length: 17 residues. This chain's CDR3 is CASRGLGGVGWEDTQYF. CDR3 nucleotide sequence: TGTGCCAGCAGGGGCCTCGGGGGGGTCGGTTGGGAAGATACGCAGTATTTT.

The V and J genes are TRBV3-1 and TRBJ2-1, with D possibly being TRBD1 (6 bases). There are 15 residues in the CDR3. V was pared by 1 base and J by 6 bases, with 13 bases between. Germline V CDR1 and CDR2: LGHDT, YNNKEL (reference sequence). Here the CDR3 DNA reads TGTGCCAGCAGCCAAGCAGGGGCGATCTGCAATGAGCAGTTCTTC. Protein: CASSQAGAICNEQFF.